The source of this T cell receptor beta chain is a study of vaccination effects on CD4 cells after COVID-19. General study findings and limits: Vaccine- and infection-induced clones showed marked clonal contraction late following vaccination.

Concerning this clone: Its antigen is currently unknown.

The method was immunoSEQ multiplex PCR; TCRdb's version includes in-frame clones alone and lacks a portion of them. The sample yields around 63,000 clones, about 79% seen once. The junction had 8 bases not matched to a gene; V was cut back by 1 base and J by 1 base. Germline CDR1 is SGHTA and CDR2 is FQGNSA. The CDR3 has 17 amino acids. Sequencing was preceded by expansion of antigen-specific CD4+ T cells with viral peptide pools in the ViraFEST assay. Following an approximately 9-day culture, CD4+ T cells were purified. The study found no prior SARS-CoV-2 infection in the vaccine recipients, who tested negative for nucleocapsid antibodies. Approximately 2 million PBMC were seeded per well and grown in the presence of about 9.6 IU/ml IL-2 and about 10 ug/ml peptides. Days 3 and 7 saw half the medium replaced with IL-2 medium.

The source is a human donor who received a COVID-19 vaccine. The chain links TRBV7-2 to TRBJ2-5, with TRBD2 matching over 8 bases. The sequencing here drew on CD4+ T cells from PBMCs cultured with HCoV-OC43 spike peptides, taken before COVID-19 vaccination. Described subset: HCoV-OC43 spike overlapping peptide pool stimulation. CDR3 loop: CASSLGGSGVVQETQYF. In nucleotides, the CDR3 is TGTGCCAGCAGCTTAGGGGGTAGCGGGGTCGTCCAAGAGACCCAGTACTTC. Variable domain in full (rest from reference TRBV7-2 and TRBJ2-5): GAGVSQSPSNKVTEKGKDVELRCDPISGHTALYWYRQSLGQGLEFLIYFQGNSAPDKSGLPSDRFSAERTGGSVSTLTIQRTQQEDSAVYLCASSLGGSGVVQETQYFGPGTRLLVL.